This TCR beta chain was sequenced in a study of neurological immune-mediated disorders. Each sequencing run yielded over 170 million TCR-beta sequences from 15-18 subjects. TCRdb re-derived calls from the 5' RACE reads in MiXCR, one entry per CDR3 protein. Among tens of thousands of distinct CDR3 sequences listed, about 11% were seen once. The study, taken as a whole, reports: The greatest TCR clonal expansion occurred in HTLV-1-associated myelopathy and the least in multiple sclerosis, which fell below healthy controls.

As to time point: longitudinal time-point 1 (baseline). The CDR3 spans 17 residues. The germline V and J ends were trimmed by 3 bases and 4 bases, with 21 bases remaining between them. This clonotype was seen repeatedly, ten times or more. Its antigen remains unidentified. The gene calls are TRBV12-3 or TRBV12-4 and TRBJ1-1; D is undetermined. Sample: PBMCs. This sequence was found in a male donor with HTLV-1-associated myelopathy (HAM/TSP). CDR3 amino acids: CASSFSPIGGRVTEAFF. CDR3 DNA sequence: TGTGCCAGCAGTTTCAGTCCCATCGGAGGGAGGGTCACTGAAGCTTTCTTT.